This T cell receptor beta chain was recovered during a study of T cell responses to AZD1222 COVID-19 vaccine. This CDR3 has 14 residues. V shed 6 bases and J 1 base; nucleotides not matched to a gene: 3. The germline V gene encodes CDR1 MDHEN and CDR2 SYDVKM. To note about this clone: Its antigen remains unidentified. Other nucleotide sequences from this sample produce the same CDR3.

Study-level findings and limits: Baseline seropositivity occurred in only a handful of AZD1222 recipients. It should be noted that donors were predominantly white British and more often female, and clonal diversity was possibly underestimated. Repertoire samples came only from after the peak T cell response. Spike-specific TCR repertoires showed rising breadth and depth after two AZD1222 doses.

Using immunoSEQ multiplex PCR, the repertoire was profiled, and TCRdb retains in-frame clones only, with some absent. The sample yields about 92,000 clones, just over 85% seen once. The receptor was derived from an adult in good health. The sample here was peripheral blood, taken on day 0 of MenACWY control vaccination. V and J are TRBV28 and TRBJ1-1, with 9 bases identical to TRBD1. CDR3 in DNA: TGTGCCAGCAGCCGGGGACAGGGGAACACTGAAGCTTTCTTT. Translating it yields CASSRGQGNTEAFF.